One and the same sample provided the 27 T cell receptor beta chains below, sequenced in a study of shared clonotypes between healthy human individuals. Clones were read by immunoSEQ multiplex PCR, and TCRdb kept only the in-frame ones, dropping some. Found here are approximately 2,000,000 clones, 80% to 95% of them singletons; the top ten hold roughly 0.34%. The source material was naive CD4+ T cells from PBMCs. The subset: CD45RA+ positively selected. The receptors were gathered from a man younger than 30 in good health. Some clones in this sample may be carry-over from other donors' samples.

The rearrangement links TRBV7-2 to TRBJ1-6, with TRBD1 identical over 8 bases. Germline loops: CDR1 SGHTA, CDR2 FQGNSA. The CDR3 totals 15 residues. J was trimmed by 7 bases and V by 3 bases; bases with no gene match: 5. The CDR3 sequence is CASSFRGQMNSPLHF. The CDR3 DNA reads TGTGCCAGCAGCTTCAGGGGGCAGATGAATTCACCCCTCCACTTT.

The gene calls are TRBV28 and TRBJ1-3; D is uncertain. This CDR3 is 16 amino acids long. Between the trimmed V and J ends, which lost 5 bases and 1 base, there was a span of 15 bases. CDR1 is MDHEN and CDR2 is SYDVKM in the germline V gene. The CDR3 loop is CASSLSKAPSGNTIYF. CDR3 bases: TGTGCCAGCAGTCTTTCAAAGGCCCCGTCTGGAAACACCATATATTTT.

V is TRBV27 and J is TRBJ2-7; TRBD2 aligns across 13 bases. The germline V gene has CDR1 MNHEY and CDR2 SMNVEV (reference sequence). The CDR3 totals 15 residues. Trimming took 4 bases from V and 2 from J; bases not matched to a gene: 2. CDR3: CASSSGTSGAYEQYF. In DNA, the CDR3 is TGTGCCAGCAGTTCCGGGACTAGCGGGGCCTACGAGCAGTACTTC.

Notes on this clone: Additional DNA sequences in this sample encode the identical CDR3. The V and J genes are TRBV15 and TRBJ2-1; TRBD1 agrees at 9 bases. Germline CDR1 LNHNV, CDR2 YYDKDF (reference sequence). CDR3 length: 16 residues. The V gene end was trimmed by 2 bases and the J gene end by 4 bases; junction bases not matched to a gene: 6. The CDR3, as DNA: TGTGCCACCAGCAGACGCCGGGACAGGGCGTACAATGAGCAGTTCTTC. Encoded protein: CATSRRRDRAYNEQFF. Based on the CDR3 plus reference TRBV15 and TRBJ2-1, the full variable domain is DAMVIQNPRYQVTQFGKPVTLSCSQTLNHNVMYWYQQKSSQAPKLLFHYYDKDFNNEADTPDNFQSRRPNTSFCFLDIRSPGLGDTAMYLCATSRRRDRAYNEQFFGPGTRLTVL.

V and J are TRBV9 and TRBJ1-1; D is perhaps TRBD1 (5 bases). Trimming removed 3 bases at V and 1 base at J, with 13 bases between. CDR3 length: 15 residues. Germline V lookup: CDR1 SGDLS, CDR2 YYNGEE. The CDR3 region is CASSAGTPQNTEAFF. The CDR3 region has the DNA TGTGCCAGCAGCGCTGGGACTCCTCAGAACACTGAAGCTTTCTTT.

The V call is TRBV19, the J call TRBJ1-2; D possibly corresponds to TRBD1 (5 bases). The V end was cut by 0 bases, the J end by 5 bases, with 22 bases between. In germline, CDR1 is LNHDA, CDR2 SQIVND (reference sequence). The CDR3 is 18 amino acids. This CDR3 reads CASSIDLSEGRFLYGYTF. The CDR3 nucleotides read TGTGCCAGTAGTATAGATCTATCGGAGGGGCGATTTCTTTATGGCTACACCTTC.

As to this clone: Other DNA sequences in this specimen translate into the identical CDR3. V gene TRBV2 combines with J gene TRBJ2-7, with 9 bases identical to TRBD1. The CDR3 has 13 amino acids. J was trimmed by 3 bases and V by 11 bases; bases with no gene match: 8. Germline-derived CDR1 and CDR2 are SNHLY and FYNNEI. The CDR3 coding sequence is TGTGCCTCGAGGGGACAGGGAGTCTACGAGCAGTACTTC. Translating gives CASRGQGVYEQYF. The full variable domain, in which reference TRBV2 and TRBJ2-7 provide the parts outside the CDR3, is EPEVTQTPSHQVTQMGQEVILRCVPISNHLYFYWYRQILGQKVEFLVSFYNNEISEKSEIFDDQFSVERPDGSNFTLKIRSTKLEDSAMYFCASRGQGVYEQYFGPGTRLTVT.

This chain connects TRBV5-1 to TRBJ2-1; TRBD2 matches at 10 bases. The CDR3 runs to 18 residues. Germline CDR1 reads SGHRS; CDR2 reads YFSETQ. Unmatched junction bases numbered 7, after V lost 0 bases and J lost 1 base. The CDR3 bases are TGCGCCAGCAGCTTGGCCCCTAGCGGGAGCTTATCCTACAATGAGCAGTTCTTC. Translated: CASSLAPSGSLSYNEQFF.

The rearrangement links TRBV11-2 to TRBJ2-5; D gene unclear. V lost 3 bases and J lost 5, with 13 bases in between. The CDR3 is made up of 14 amino acids. CDR1 and CDR2 (germline): SGHAT, FQNNGV. This CDR3 reads CASSFTVSAETQYF. CDR3 in DNA: TGTGCCAGCAGCTTCACCGTATCCGCCGAGACCCAGTACTTC.

This chain uses TRBV6-5 with TRBJ2-5, with D perhaps assigned TRBD1 or TRBD2 (6 bases each). Trimming took 4 bases from V and 5 from J, leaving 17 bases between them. This CDR3 has 15 residues. Germline V gives CDR1 MNHEY, CDR2 SVGAGI. This chain's CDR3 is CASSSLSGGGETQYF. In DNA, the CDR3 is TGTGCCAGCAGTTCTCTTAGCGGAGGGGGGGAGACCCAGTACTTC.

V is TRBV10-2 and J is TRBJ1-1, with TRBD1 matching 7 bases. Per the germline V gene, CDR1 is WSHSY and CDR2 is SAAADI. The V gene end was trimmed by 4 bases and the J gene end by 1 base; junction bases not matched to a gene: 6. There are 15 residues in the CDR3. CDR3 DNA sequence: TGCGCCAGCAGTGTTCAAGGGACAGAGAACACTGAAGCTTTCTTT. It codes for CASSVQGTENTEAFF.

On this clone: Additional DNA sequences in this sample encode the identical CDR3. The CDR3 DNA follows: TGCGCCAGCAGCACAGACAGGGGTCAGCCCCAGCATTTT. Translating gives CASSTDRGQPQHF. The V call is TRBV5-1, the J call TRBJ1-5; 8 nucleotides agree with TRBD1. Germline V gene sequence: CDR1 SGHRS, CDR2 YFSETQ. Unmatched junction bases numbered 3, after V lost 4 bases and J lost 6 bases. This CDR3 is built from 13 residues. The full variable domain, in which reference TRBV5-1 and TRBJ1-5 provide the parts outside the CDR3, is KAGVTQTPRYLIKTRGQQVTLSCSPISGHRSVSWYQQTPGQGLQFLFEYFSETQRNKGNFPGRFSGRQFSNSRSEMNVSTLELGDSALYLCASSTDRGQPQHFGDGTRLSIL.

The rearrangement links TRBV7-2 to TRBJ2-1, with D perhaps being TRBD1 or TRBD2 (6 bases each). Germline V gene data show CDR1 as SGHTA and CDR2 as FQGNSA. This CDR3 has 16 amino acids. The V end lost 3 bases, the J end lost 7 bases, and 19 bases lay between the germline ends. CDR3 DNA sequence: TGTGCCAGCAGCTTCGCCGGGACTTTAAGGGGGAATGAGCAGTTCTTC. Its translation is CASSFAGTLRGNEQFF. Full variable domain (remainder filled in from reference TRBV7-2 and TRBJ2-1): GAGVSQSPSNKVTEKGKDVELRCDPISGHTALYWYRQSLGQGLEFLIYFQGNSAPDKSGLPSDRFSAERTGGSVSTLTIQRTQQEDSAVYLCASSFAGTLRGNEQFFGPGTRLTVL.

The gene calls are TRBV4-3 and TRBJ2-1; TRBD2 agrees at 16 bases. The CDR3 is made up of 18 amino acids. Germline V gene data show CDR1 as LGHNA and CDR2 as YSLEER. Trimming cost V 4 bases and J 5 bases; bases outside gene matches: 8. The CDR3: CASSPGLAGGPWNNEQFF. CDR3 bases: TGCGCCAGCAGCCCGGGACTAGCGGGAGGGCCATGGAACAATGAGCAGTTCTTC.

The V and J genes are TRBV9 and TRBJ2-3, with a weak D call TRBD1 (6 bases). V was shortened by 0 bases and J by 4 bases, with 12 bases between the two germline ends. Germline CDR1 and CDR2: SGDLS and YYNGEE. CDR3 length equals 15 residues. CDR3 DNA sequence: TGTGCCAGCAGCGTAGTTGGGACATTCGCAGATACGCAGTATTTT. Residues: CASSVVGTFADTQYF.

The chain combines TRBV28 with TRBJ2-7; TRBD1 aligns across 9 bases. The CDR3 is 15 amino acids. Germline V gene data show CDR1 as MDHEN and CDR2 as SYDVKM. V lost 4 bases to trimming and J lost 5 bases; unmatched junction nucleotides: 9. CDR3 nucleotide sequence: TGTGCCAGCAGTTCGCCGGGACAGGGCTTCCACGAGCAGTACTTC. Translating gives CASSSPGQGFHEQYF.

In the case of this clone: Other nucleotide sequences from this sample produce the same CDR3. The V call is TRBV28, the J call TRBJ1-5; 7 bases match TRBD1. Germline lookup yields CDR1 MDHEN and CDR2 SYDVKM. This CDR3 contains 12 residues. J lost 2 bases, V lost 8 bases, and 0 bases had no gene match. CDR3 region: CASGTGNQPQHF. Written as DNA, the CDR3 is TGTGCCAGCGGGACAGGCAATCAGCCCCAGCATTTT. The whole variable domain, remainder taken from reference TRBV28 and TRBJ1-5, is DVKVTQSSRYLVKRTGEKVFLECVQDMDHENMFWYRQDPGLGLRLIYFSYDVKMKEKGDIPEGYSVSREKKERFSLILESASTNQTSMYLCASGTGNQPQHFGDGTRLSIL.

The chain joins TRBV5-1 to TRBJ2-7, with a weak D call TRBD2 (6 bases). Germline-derived CDR1 and CDR2 are SGHRS and YFSETQ. Trimming left V 1 base short and J 3 bases short, with 17 bases between. The CDR3 covers 16 residues. The CDR3 loop reads CASSLSAAGNFYEQYF. In DNA, the CDR3 is TGCGCCAGCAGCTTGAGCGCGGCGGGGAATTTCTACGAGCAGTACTTC.

CDR3 sequence (DNA): TGTGCCAGCAGCCCCTCTGGGTCTAGCGGGCCTAGCACAGATACGCAGTATTTT. Its protein product is CASSPSGSSGPSTDTQYF. J is TRBJ2-3 and V is TRBV7-2; TRBD2 agrees at 8 bases. After removal of 5 bases from V and 0 bases from J, the junction contained 13 bases not matched to a gene. The CDR3 totals 18 residues. Germline V gene lookup returns CDR1 SGHTA and CDR2 FQGNSA.

This clone was seen a single time. The V call is TRBV5-5, the J call TRBJ2-7; 10 positions agree with TRBD2. CDR3 size: 15 residues. V lost 5 bases to trimming and J lost 6 bases; unmatched junction nucleotides: 11. Germline V gives CDR1 SGHKS, CDR2 YYEKEE (reference sequence). CDR3 nucleotides: TGTGCCAGCAGACCCCAGACTAGCGGGTTTGGCGAGCAGTACTTC. This gives the protein CASRPQTSGFGEQYF.

The rearrangement joins TRBV19 to TRBJ2-1; 13 bases map to TRBD2. The trim removed 2 bases at V and 7 bases at J, leaving 11 bases unmatched. Germline CDR1 and CDR2: LNHDA and SQIVND (reference sequence). The CDR3 loop spans 18 amino acids. This CDR3 reads CASSIRWLLAGGLNEQFF. The CDR3, as DNA: TGTGCCAGTAGTATACGGTGGTTACTAGCGGGAGGGTTAAATGAGCAGTTCTTC.

This CDR3 is CASSPADRGDQPQHF. The CDR3 DNA reads as TGCGCCAGCAGTCCTGCCGACAGGGGGGATCAGCCCCAGCATTTT. This chain uses TRBV4-1 with TRBJ1-5; 9 nucleotides align to TRBD1. In germline, CDR1 is MGHRA, CDR2 YSYEKL. Losses at the gene ends were 6 bases for V and 5 bases for J; bases not matched to a gene: 8. CDR3 length: 15 residues.

This rearrangement joins TRBV7-2 to TRBJ1-2, with D possibly being TRBD1 (5 bases). V shed 2 bases and J shed 4 bases, with 8 bases lying between them. The CDR3 sequence is 13 residues long. CDR1 and CDR2 (germline): SGHTA, FQGNSA. The CDR3 loop reads CASSLRGAYGYTF. The CDR3 DNA follows: TGTGCCAGCAGCTTAAGAGGGGCCTATGGCTACACCTTC.

This rearrangement joins TRBV27 to TRBJ2-3; D not certain. The germline V and J ends were trimmed by 5 bases and 2 bases, with 14 bases remaining between them. The CDR3 runs 15 residues. The V gene's germline CDR1 is MNHEY and CDR2 SMNVEV (reference sequence). In DNA form, the CDR3 reads TGTGCCAGCAGTCCGTGGGCAGGCCCCACAGATACGCAGTATTTT. Its protein product is CASSPWAGPTDTQYF.

V is TRBV7-3 and J is TRBJ1-1; D perhaps matches TRBD1 (6 bases). Trimming took off 2 bases at V and 2 bases at J, with 15 bases between the two ends. In germline, CDR1 is SGHTA, CDR2 FQGTGA. The CDR3 runs 16 residues. The DNA for the CDR3 is TGTGCCAGCAGCTTAGCCCCGAGGGGGGTAAACACTGAAGCTTTCTTT. It codes for CASSLAPRGVNTEAFF.

Concerning this clone itself: The sample has other DNA sequences that encode this CDR3 too. The rearrangement joins TRBV18 to TRBJ2-1; TRBD2 is a possible D gene (6 bases). The V and J ends lost 3 bases and 4 bases respectively, with 10 bases between them. The germline gives CDR1 KGHSH, CDR2 LQKENI. CDR3 length: 14 residues. This CDR3 is CASSPTRSYNEQFF. Here the CDR3 DNA reads TGTGCCAGCTCACCGACTAGATCTTACAATGAGCAGTTCTTC.

The V and J genes are TRBV29-1 and TRBJ2-7; no clear D. Trimming cost V 3 bases and J 5 bases, with 14 bases left between them. The CDR3 has 13 residues. From germline, CDR1 is SQVTM and CDR2 ANQGSEA. The CDR3 here is CSVDVGKRDEQYF. The CDR3 region has the DNA TGCAGCGTTGATGTAGGTAAACGGGACGAGCAGTACTTC.